The 3 T cell receptor beta chains below were found in one sample sequenced in a study of beta chain features in type 1 diabetes. Expressed TCRB transcripts were sequenced after all isolated RNA was converted to cDNA. Profiled with immunoSEQ multiplex PCR; TCRdb holds only in-frame clones, not every one. The profile shows fewer than 350,000 clones, about 15% of them singletons. General study findings and limits: All four CD4+ subsets of Type 1 diabetes patients contained TCRB CDR3s that were moderately but significantly shorter.

Their antigens remain unidentified. The sequenced sample consisted of naive CD4+ T cells from blood. All receptors derive from a man between 18 and 35 years old with type 1 diabetes.

The rearrangement uses TRBV7-9 and TRBJ1-2; no clear D gene. V was shortened by 1 base and J by 5 bases, with 11 bases between the two germline ends. CDR1 and CDR2 from the germline V gene are SEHNR and FQNEAQ (reference sequence). The CDR3 consists of 14 residues. The CDR3 loop reads CASSLVISGYGYTF. For the CDR3, the DNA is TGTGCCAGCAGCTTAGTTATCTCGGGGTATGGCTACACCTTC.

This chain links TRBV9 with TRBJ1-2; TRBD1 matches at 9 bases. Trimming cost V 0 bases and J 7 bases; bases outside gene matches: 4. Germline loops: CDR1 SGDLS, CDR2 YYNGEE. This CDR3 has 14 residues. The CDR3 DNA sequence: TGTGCCAGCAGCGTAGATGGGACAGGGACTGGCTACACCTTC. It is translated as CASSVDGTGTGYTF.

This chain connects TRBV7-9 to TRBJ2-5; 9 bases fit TRBD2. Unmatched junction bases numbered 21, after V lost 5 bases and J lost 5 bases. The CDR3 contains 19 residues. The germline CDR1 and CDR2 sequences are SEHNR and FQNEAQ (reference sequence). The CDR3 nucleotides are TGTGCCAGCAGCCCCCGTAGATCCAGCGGGAGGAACCCTCTTGAGACCCAGTACTTC. It specifies CASSPRRSSGRNPLETQYF. Supplemented by reference TRBV7-9 and TRBJ2-5, the full variable domain reads DTGVSQNPRHKITKRGQNVTFRCDPISEHNRLYWYRQTLGQGPEFLTYFQNEAQLEKSRLLSDRFSAERPKGSFSTLEIQRTEQGDSAMYLCASSPRRSSGRNPLETQYFGPGTRLLVL.